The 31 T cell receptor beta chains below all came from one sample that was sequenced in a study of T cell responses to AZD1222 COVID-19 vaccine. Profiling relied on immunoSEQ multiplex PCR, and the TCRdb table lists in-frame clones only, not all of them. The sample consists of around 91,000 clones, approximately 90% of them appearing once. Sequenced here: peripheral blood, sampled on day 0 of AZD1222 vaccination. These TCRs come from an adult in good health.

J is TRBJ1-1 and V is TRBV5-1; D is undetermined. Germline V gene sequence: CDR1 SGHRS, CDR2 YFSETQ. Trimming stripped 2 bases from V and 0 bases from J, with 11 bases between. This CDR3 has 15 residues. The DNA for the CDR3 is TGCGCCAGCAGCTTCGCCCTCACCATGAACACTGAAGCTTTCTTT. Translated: CASSFALTMNTEAFF.

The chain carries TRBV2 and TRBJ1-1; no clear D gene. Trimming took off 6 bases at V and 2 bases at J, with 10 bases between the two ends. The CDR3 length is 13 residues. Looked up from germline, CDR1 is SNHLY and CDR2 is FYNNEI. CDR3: CASSRRVNTEAFF. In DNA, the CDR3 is TGTGCCAGCAGCCGGAGGGTTAACACTGAAGCTTTCTTT.

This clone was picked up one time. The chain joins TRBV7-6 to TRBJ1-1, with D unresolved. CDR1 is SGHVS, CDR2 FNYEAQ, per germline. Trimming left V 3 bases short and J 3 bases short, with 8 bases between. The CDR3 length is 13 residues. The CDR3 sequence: CASSFSRDTEAFF. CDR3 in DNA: TGTGCCAGCAGCTTTAGCCGGGACACTGAAGCTTTCTTT.

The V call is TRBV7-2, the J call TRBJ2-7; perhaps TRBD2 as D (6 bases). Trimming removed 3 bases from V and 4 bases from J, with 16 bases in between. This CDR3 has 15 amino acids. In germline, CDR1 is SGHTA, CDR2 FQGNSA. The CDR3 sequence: CASSLGPGSQYEQYF. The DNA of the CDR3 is TGTGCCAGCAGCTTGGGGCCCGGGAGCCAATACGAGCAGTACTTC.

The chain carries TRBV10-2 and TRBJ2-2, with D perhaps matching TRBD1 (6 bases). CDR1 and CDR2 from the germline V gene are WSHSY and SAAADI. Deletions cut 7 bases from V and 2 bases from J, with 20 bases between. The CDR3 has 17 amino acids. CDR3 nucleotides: TGCGCCAGCATCCCTCCCGGGCAGGGGATTAACACCGGGGAGCTGTTTTTT. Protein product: CASIPPGQGINTGELFF.

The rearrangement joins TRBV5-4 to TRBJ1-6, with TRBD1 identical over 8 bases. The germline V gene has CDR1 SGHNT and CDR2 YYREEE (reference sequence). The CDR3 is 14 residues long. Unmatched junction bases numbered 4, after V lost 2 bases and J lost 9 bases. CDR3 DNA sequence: TGTGCCAGCAGCTTAAGGACAGGGAGTTCACCCCTCCACTTT. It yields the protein CASSLRTGSSPLHF.

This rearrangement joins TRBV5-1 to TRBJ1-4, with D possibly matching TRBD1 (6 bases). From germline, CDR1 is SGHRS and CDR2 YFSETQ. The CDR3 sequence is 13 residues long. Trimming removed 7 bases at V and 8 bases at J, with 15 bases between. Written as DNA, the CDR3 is TGCGCCAGCTCCCGAGGGGGGGGAGAAAAACTGTTTTTT. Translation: CASSRGGGEKLFF.

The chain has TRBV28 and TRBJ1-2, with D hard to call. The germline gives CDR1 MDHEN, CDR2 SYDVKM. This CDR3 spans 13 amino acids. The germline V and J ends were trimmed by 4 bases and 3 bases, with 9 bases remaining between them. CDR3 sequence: CASSSGPYYGYTF. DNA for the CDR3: TGTGCCAGCAGTTCCGGGCCGTACTATGGCTACACCTTC.

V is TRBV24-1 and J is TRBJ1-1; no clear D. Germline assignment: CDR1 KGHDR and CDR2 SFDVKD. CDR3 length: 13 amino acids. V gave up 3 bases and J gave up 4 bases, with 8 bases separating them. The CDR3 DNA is TGTGCCACCAGTGATGCCTTGGGCACTGAAGCTTTCTTT. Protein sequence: CATSDALGTEAFF.

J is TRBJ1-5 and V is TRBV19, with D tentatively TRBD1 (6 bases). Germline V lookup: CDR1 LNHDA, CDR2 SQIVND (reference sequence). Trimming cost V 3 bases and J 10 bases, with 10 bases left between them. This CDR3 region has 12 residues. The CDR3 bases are TGTGCCAGTAGTATCGAACAGGGACCCCAGCATTTT. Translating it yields CASSIEQGPQHF.

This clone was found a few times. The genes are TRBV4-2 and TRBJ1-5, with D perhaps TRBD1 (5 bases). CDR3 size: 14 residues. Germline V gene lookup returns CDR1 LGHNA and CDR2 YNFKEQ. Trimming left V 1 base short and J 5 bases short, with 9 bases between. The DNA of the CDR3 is TGTGCCAGCAGCCAAGGGGGCGTAGATCAGCCCCAGCATTTT. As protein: CASSQGGVDQPQHF.

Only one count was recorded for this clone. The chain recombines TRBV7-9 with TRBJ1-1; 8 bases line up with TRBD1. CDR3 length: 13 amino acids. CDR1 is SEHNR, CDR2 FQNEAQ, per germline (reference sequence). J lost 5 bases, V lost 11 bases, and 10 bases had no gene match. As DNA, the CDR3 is TGTGCCGGCACAGGACAGGGCAGGACTGAAGCTTTCTTT. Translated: CAGTGQGRTEAFF.

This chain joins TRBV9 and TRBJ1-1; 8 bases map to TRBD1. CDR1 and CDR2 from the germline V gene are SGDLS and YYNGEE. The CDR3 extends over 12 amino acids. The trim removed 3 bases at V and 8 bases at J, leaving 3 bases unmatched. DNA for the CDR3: TGTGCCAGCAGCGACGGACAGGGCGAAGCTTTCTTT. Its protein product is CASSDGQGEAFF.

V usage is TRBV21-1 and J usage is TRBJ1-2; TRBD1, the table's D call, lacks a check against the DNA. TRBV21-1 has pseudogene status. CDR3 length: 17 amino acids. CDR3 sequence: CASSKDRGRNPSYGYTF. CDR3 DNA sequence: TGTGCCAGCAGCAAGGACAGGGGGCGGAATCCTAGTTATGGCTACACCTTC.

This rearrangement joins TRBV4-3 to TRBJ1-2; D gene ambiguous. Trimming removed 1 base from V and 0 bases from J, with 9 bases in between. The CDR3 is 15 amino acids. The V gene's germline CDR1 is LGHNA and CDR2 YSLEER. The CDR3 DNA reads TGCGCCAGCAGCCAAGGGGCAGACTCTAACTATGGCTACACCTTC. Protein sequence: CASSQGADSNYGYTF.

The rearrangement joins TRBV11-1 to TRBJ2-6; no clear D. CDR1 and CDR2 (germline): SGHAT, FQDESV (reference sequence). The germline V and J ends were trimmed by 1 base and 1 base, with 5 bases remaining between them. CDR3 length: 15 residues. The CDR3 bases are TGTGCCAGCAGCTTAGGGGTATCTGGGGCCAACGTCCTGACTTTC. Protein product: CASSLGVSGANVLTF.

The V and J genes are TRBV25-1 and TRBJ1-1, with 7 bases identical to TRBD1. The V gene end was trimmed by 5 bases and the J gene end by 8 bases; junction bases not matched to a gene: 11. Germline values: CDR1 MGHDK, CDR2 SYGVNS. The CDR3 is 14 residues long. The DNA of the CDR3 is TGTGCCAGCAGTATAAGGACAGGTGCGGACGAAGCTTTCTTT. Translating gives CASSIRTGADEAFF.

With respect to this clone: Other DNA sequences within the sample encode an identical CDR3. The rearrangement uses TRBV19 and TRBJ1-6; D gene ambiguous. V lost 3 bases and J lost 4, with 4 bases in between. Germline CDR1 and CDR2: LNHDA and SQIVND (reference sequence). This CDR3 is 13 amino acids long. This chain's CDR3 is CASSIGYNSPLHF. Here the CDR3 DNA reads TGTGCCAGTAGTATCGGTTATAATTCACCCCTCCACTTT. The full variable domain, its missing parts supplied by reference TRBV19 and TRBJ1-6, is DGGITQSPKYLFRKEGQNVTLSCEQNLNHDAMYWYRQDPGQGLRLIYYSQIVNDFQKGDIAEGYSVSREKKESFPLTVTSAQKNPTAFYLCASSIGYNSPLHFGNGTRLTVT.

CDR3 amino acids: CASSLTADRNYGYTF. CDR3 in DNA: TGTGCCAGCAGCTTGACCGCGGACAGAAACTATGGCTACACCTTC. The chain is built from TRBV5-5 and TRBJ1-2; weak D call: TRBD1 (6 bases). CDR1 and CDR2 (germline): SGHKS, YYEKEE (reference sequence). Trimming pared 1 base from V and 2 bases from J, leaving 12 bases between. The CDR3 sequence is 15 residues long.

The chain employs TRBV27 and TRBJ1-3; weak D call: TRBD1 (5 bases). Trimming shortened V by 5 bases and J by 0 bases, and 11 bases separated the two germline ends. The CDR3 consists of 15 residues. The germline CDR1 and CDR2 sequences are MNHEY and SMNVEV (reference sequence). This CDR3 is CASSATGNSGNTIYF. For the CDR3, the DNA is TGTGCCAGCAGTGCCACAGGAAACTCTGGAAACACCATATATTTT.

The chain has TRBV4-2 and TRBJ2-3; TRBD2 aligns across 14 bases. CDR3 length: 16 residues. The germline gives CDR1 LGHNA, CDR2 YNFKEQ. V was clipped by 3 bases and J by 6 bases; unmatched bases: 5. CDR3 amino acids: CASSQAGTSGSDTQYF. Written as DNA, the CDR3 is TGTGCCAGCAGCCAGGCCGGGACTAGCGGGAGTGATACGCAGTATTTT.

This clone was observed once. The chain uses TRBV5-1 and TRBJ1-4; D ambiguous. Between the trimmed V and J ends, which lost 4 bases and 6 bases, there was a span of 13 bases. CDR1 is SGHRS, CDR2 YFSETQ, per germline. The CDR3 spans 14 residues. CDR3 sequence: CASSGEALDEKLFF. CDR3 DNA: TGCGCCAGCAGCGGAGAGGCACTCGATGAAAAACTGTTTTTT. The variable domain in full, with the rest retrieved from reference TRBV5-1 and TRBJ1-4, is KAGVTQTPRYLIKTRGQQVTLSCSPISGHRSVSWYQQTPGQGLQFLFEYFSETQRNKGNFPGRFSGRQFSNSRSEMNVSTLELGDSALYLCASSGEALDEKLFFGSGTQLSVL.

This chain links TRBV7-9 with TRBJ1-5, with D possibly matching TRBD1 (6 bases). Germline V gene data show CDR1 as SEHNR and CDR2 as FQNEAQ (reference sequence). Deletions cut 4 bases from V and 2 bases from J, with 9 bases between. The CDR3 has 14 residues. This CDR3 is CASSSSGGNQPQHF. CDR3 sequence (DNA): TGTGCCAGCAGCTCGTCAGGGGGCAATCAGCCCCAGCATTTT.

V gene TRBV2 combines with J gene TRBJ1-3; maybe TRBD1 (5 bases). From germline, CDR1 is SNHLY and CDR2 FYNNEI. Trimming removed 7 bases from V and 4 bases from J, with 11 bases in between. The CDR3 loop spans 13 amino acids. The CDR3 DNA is TGTGCCAGCACTGTCGGGGCCGGAAACACCATATATTTT. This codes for CASTVGAGNTIYF. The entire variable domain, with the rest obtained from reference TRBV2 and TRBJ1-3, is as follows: EPEVTQTPSHQVTQMGQEVILRCVPISNHLYFYWYRQILGQKVEFLVSFYNNEISEKSEIFDDQFSVERPDGSNFTLKIRSTKLEDSAMYFCASTVGAGNTIYFGEGSWLTVV.

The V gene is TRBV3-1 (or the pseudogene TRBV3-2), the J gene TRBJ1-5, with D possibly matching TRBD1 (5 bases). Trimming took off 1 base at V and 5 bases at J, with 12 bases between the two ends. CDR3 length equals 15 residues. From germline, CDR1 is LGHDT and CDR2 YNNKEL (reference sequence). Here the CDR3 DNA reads TGTGCCAGCAGCCAAGGAGCTGGGGGATATCAGCCCCAGCATTTT. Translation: CASSQGAGGYQPQHF.

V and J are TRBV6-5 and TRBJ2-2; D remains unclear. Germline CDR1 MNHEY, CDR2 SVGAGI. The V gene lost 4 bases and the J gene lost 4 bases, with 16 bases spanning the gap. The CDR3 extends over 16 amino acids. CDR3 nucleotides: TGTGCCAGCAGTTCATGGGCAGGTTGGTCCACCGGGGAGCTGTTTTTT. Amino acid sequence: CASSSWAGWSTGELFF.

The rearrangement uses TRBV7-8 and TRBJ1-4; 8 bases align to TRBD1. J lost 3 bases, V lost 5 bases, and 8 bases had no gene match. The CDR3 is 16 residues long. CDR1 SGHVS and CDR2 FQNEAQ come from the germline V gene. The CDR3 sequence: CASSPGQGVANEKLFF. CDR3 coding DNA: TGTGCCAGCAGCCCCGGACAGGGAGTTGCTAATGAAAAACTGTTTTTT.

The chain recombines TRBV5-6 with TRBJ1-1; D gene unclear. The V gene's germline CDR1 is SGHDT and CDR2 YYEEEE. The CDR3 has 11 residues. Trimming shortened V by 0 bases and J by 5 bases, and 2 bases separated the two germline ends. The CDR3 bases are TGTGCCAGCAGCTTGGTTACTGAAGCTTTCTTT. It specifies CASSLVTEAFF.

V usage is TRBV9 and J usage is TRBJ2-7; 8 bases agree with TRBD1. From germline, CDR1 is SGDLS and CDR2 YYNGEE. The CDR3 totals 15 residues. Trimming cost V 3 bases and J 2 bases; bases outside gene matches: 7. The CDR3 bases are TGTGCCAGCAGCGCGTCCGGGACAGGTCCCTACGAGCAGTACTTC. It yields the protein CASSASGTGPYEQYF.

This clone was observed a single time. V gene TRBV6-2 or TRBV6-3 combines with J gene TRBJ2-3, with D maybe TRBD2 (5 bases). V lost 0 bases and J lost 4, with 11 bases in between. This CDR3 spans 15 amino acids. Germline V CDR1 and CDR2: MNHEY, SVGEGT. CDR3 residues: CASSYSPLEADTQYF. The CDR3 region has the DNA TGTGCCAGCAGTTACTCTCCCCTGGAGGCAGATACGCAGTATTTT.

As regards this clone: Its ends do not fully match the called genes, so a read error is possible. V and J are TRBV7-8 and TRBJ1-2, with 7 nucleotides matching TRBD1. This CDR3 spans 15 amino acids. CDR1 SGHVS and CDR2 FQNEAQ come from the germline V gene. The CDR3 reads CASSLEITGVGGYTF. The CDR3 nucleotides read TGTGCCAGCAGTTTAGAGATTACAGGGGTGGGTGGCTACACCTTC.